This T cell receptor (beta chain) was documented in a study of blood T cell repertoires in COVID-19. In germline, CDR1 is MNHEY, CDR2 SVGEGT. The CDR3 length is 13 residues. V lost 5 bases and J 3 bases, leaving 10 bases between the germline ends. Sequencing was performed with immunoSEQ multiplex PCR; in TCRdb, only in-frame clones are kept and a portion is missing. The repertoire has under 300,000 clones, 87% of them found once; the top ten carry over 6%. The rearrangement links TRBV6-2 or TRBV6-3 to TRBJ1-1; D gene uncertain. The receptor was isolated from a woman in her twenties or thirties with acute COVID-19. The sequenced sample consisted of PBMCs or T cells enriched from blood (not recorded which). CDR3 in DNA: TGTGCCAGCAGTACTAGGGATGACACTGAAGCTTTCTTT. This translates into CASSTRDDTEAFF.